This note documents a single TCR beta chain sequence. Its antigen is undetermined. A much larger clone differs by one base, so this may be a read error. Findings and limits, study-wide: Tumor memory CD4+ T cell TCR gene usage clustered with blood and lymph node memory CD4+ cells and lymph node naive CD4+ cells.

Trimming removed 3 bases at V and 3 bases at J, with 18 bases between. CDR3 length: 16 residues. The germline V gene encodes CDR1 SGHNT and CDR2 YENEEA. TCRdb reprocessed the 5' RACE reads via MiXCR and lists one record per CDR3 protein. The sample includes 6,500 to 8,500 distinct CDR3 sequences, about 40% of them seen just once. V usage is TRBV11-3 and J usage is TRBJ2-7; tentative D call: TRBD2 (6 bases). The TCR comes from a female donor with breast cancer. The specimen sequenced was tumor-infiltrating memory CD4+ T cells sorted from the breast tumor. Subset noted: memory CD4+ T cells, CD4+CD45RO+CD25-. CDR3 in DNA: TGTGCCAGCAGCTTGGAAACGCTAGCGCGTCGCTACGAGCAGTACTTC. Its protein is CASSLETLARRYEQYF.